This TCR beta chain was sequenced in a study of cytomegalovirus exposure and HLA in healthy donors. Study-wide background: Earlier results showed 117 million unique TCR beta sequences derived from around 170 million T cells. Study results and caveats: Some V segments (TRBV6-2 and TRBV6-3 among them) were excluded as indistinguishable. The records held CMV serostatus as the only immune exposure information.

The study ran its PCR with 60 Vbeta and 13 Jbeta primers. Profiled with immunoSEQ multiplex PCR; TCRdb holds only in-frame clones, not every one. The sample shows about 40,000 clones, 86% of them seen only once. CDR1 is SGHVS, CDR2 FNYEAQ, per germline. The junction had 6 bases not matched to a gene; V was cut back by 1 base and J by 5 bases. There are 16 residues in the CDR3. For this clone: The antigen remains unidentified.

This chain links TRBV7-6 with TRBJ1-3, with 9 bases aligning to TRBD1. Sequenced input: PBMCs. This sequence was found in a woman in her thirties or forties in good health and CMV-seropositive. The CDR3 region has the DNA TGTGCCAGCAGCTTAGGGACAGGGGCCGTAAGAAACACCATATATTTT. Amino acid sequence: CASSLGTGAVRNTIYF.